This T cell receptor (beta chain) was identified during a study of blood T cell repertoires in COVID-19. Study details: Spain, Italy and the United States supplied samples that represented acute and convalescent COVID-19. The analysed material was cDNA or gDNA that came from T cells, B-cell-depleted T cells, or PBMCs.

Repertoires were generated with immunoSEQ multiplex PCR, while TCRdb's copy carries only in-frame clones and drops some. The sample shows over 150,000 clones, 90% to 95% of them seen only once. Sequenced: peripheral blood. This receptor was identified in a middle-aged man with acute or convalescent COVID-19.

The CDR3 spells CASSPTSGGPTDTQYF. CDR3 bases: TGTGCCAGCTCACCGACTAGCGGGGGCCCCACAGATACGCAGTATTTT. The chain employs TRBV18 and TRBJ2-3, with 12 bases aligning to TRBD2. Per the germline V gene, CDR1 is KGHSH and CDR2 is LQKENI. CDR3 length equals 16 residues. The ends lost 3 bases at V and 2 bases at J; junction bases unmatched: 3. Full variable domain (outside the CDR3, taken from reference TRBV18 and TRBJ2-3): NAGVMQNPRHLVRRRGQEARLRCSPMKGHSHVYWYRQLPEEGLKFMVYLQKENIIDESGMPKERFSAEFPKEGPSILRIQQVVRGDSAAYFCASSPTSGGPTDTQYFGPGTRLTVL.